These 4 T cell receptor beta chains came from one sample sequenced in a study of T-cell memory formation after mild COVID-19. A single record per CDR3 protein comes from TCRdb applying MiXCR to the 5' RACE reads. Among under 300,000 distinct CDR3 sequences listed, about 16% were seen once. Material for sequencing was PBMCs or a T cell subset sorted from them (not recorded which). The receptors were sampled from a man aged 18 to 30 who had mild COVID-19 (a few samples of this study predate the infection). Cell type and time point are not known.

This clonotype has just a few counts. The chain joins TRBV29-1 to TRBJ1-5; D gene unclear. The CDR3 is 12 residues long. Germline V gives CDR1 SQVTM, CDR2 ANQGSEA. Trimming stripped 4 bases from V and 5 bases from J, with 9 bases between. CDR3 sequence reads: CSVGEAHQPQHF. The CDR3 coding sequence is TGCAGCGTTGGGGAAGCCCATCAGCCCCAGCATTTT.

V gene TRBV20-1 combines with J gene TRBJ1-2; D is unresolved. The V end was cut by 5 bases, the J end by 1 base, with 11 bases between. The germline CDR1 and CDR2 sequences are DFQATT and SNEGSKA (reference sequence). The CDR3 spans 13 residues. Here the CDR3 reads CSAPGPDNYGYTF. CDR3 DNA sequence: TGCAGTGCTCCTGGGCCCGATAACTATGGCTACACCTTC.

This clonotype was seen a few times. The chain combines TRBV5-1 with TRBJ2-7; TRBD1 aligns across 9 bases. V gave up 5 bases and J gave up 4 bases; unmatched junction bases: 4. Per germline, CDR1 SGHRS and CDR2 YFSETQ. CDR3 length equals 13 residues. DNA for the CDR3: TGCGCCAGCAGTCGAGGGACAGGGTACGAGCAGTACGTC. Its protein product is CASSRGTGYEQYV.

This clonotype was recorded at least ten times. J is TRBJ2-3 and V is TRBV5-1, with a possible D match to TRBD1 (5 bases). Germline-derived CDR1 and CDR2 are SGHRS and YFSETQ. V was trimmed by 0 bases and J by 6 bases, leaving 11 bases between them. The CDR3 sequence is 14 residues long. The CDR3 DNA reads as TGCGCCAGCAGCTTGGAAGGGGCAGGCGATACGCAGTATTTT. Its protein product is CASSLEGAGDTQYF.